This TCR beta chain was sequenced for a study of T cells in women clearing cervical HPV infection. Study background: Case blood was drawn a median roughly 160 days after lesion detection. HLA type could not be excluded as a confounder.

Clones were read by immunoSEQ multiplex PCR, and TCRdb kept only the in-frame ones, dropping some. This sample's clone table lists around 31,000 clones. As regards this clone: The read ends 3 residues shy of where the CDR3 ends; the end is completed using the germline J gene.

This CDR3 is built from 15 residues. From germline, CDR1 is SGHRS and CDR2 YFSETQ. The trim removed 2 bases at V and 5 bases at J, leaving 9 bases unmatched. This sequence joins TRBV5-1 and TRBJ1-1, with TRBD1 matching 7 bases. Sequencing was done on a sample of blood buffy coat. The source of this sequence is a woman between 18 and 75 years old with a cervical HPV16 infection that either progressed to CIN3+ or cleared (not recorded which). The CDR3 sequence is CASSLTSTGSTEAFF. The covered CDR3 bases are TGCGCCAGCAGCTTAACCTCGACAGGGAGTACTGAA. Full variable domain (rest looked up from reference TRBV5-1 and TRBJ1-1): KAGVTQTPRYLIKTRGQQVTLSCSPISGHRSVSWYQQTPGQGLQFLFEYFSETQRNKGNFPGRFSGRQFSNSRSEMNVSTLELGDSALYLCASSLTSTGSTEAFFGQGTRLTVV.